This TCR beta chain was retrieved from a study of shared clonotypes between healthy human individuals. Study-level points and caveats: Represented diversity, genetic and exposure-history alike, was limited by few donors. The naive CD4 repertoires of a few donors were compared, and approximately 4.5% of clonotypes were shared. Relative to clonotypes present in all four donors, those not shared had lower generation probabilities.

Note on this clone: Its antigen is not known.

With V trimmed by 4 bases and J by 9 bases, 9 bases remained unmatched. The CDR3 is 14 amino acids. Germline CDR1 and CDR2: SGDLS and YYNGEE. Donation came from healthy HIV-negative adults that had no recent acute infections or vaccinations. Measured with immunoSEQ multiplex PCR; TCRdb has only the in-frame clones, and not every one. In the table there are millions of clones, 93% of which are singletons. The sample taken for sequencing was naive CD4+ T cells from PBMCs. Subset: CD45RA+ positively selected. The source of this sequence is a man aged 18 to 35 in good health. Some clones in this sample may be carry-over from other donors' samples. The chain uses TRBV9 and TRBJ2-1; TRBD2 agrees at 8 bases. CDR3 sequence: CASSFSGAEAEQFF. In DNA, the CDR3 is TGTGCCAGCAGCTTTAGCGGGGCGGAAGCTGAGCAGTTCTTC.